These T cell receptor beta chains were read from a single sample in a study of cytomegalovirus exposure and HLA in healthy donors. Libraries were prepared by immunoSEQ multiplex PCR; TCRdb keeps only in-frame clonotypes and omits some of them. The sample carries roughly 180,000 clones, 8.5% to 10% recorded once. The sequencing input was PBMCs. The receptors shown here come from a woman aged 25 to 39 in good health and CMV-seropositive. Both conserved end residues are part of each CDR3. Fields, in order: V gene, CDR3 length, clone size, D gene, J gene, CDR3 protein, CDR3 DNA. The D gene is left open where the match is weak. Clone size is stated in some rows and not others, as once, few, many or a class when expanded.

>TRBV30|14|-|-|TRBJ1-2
CAWIIGTRDYGYTF
TGTGCCTGGATTATTGGGACACGAGATTATGGCTACACCTTC
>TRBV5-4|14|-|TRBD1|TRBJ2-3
CASSSRDRADTQYF
TGTGCCAGCAGCTCCCGGGACAGGGCAGATACGCAGTATTTT
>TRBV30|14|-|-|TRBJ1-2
CAWSLPGSGSGYTF
TGTGCCTGGAGTCTTCCCGGATCCGGGAGCGGCTACACCTTC
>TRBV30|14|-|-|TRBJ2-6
CAWSRGSGANVLTF
TGTGCCTGGAGTAGGGGCTCTGGGGCCAACGTCCTGACTTTC
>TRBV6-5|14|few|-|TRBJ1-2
CASSQSGREGGYTF
TGTGCCAGCAGCCAAAGTGGCCGTGAGGGAGGCTACACCTTC
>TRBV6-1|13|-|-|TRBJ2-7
CASTRTDNYEQYF
TGTGCCAGCACACGGACGGACAACTACGAGCAGTACTTC
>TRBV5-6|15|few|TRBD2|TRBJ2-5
CASSLAGGAGETQYF
TGCGCCAGCAGCTTGGCCGGGGGGGCTGGGGAGACCCAGTACTTC
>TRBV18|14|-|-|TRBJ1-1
CASSPQGMDTEAFF
TGTGCCAGCTCACCTCAGGGGATGGACACTGAAGCTTTCTTT
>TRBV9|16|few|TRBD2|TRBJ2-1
CASSVAGGQIYNEQFF
TGTGCCAGCAGCGTAGCGGGAGGACAAATTTACAATGAGCAGTTCTTC
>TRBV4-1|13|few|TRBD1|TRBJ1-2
CASSQGQGNGYTF
TGCGCCAGCAGCCAAGGACAGGGGAATGGCTACACCTTC
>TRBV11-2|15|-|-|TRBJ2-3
CASSPRLASTDTQYF
TGTGCCAGCAGCCCCCGGCTAGCTAGCACAGATACGCAGTATTTT
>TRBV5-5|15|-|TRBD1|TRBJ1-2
CASSRDRGPTYGYTF
TGTGCCAGCAGCCGGGACAGGGGTCCTACCTATGGCTACACCTTC
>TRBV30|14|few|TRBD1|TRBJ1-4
CAWNRGQWHEKLFF
TGTGCCTGGAATAGGGGACAGTGGCATGAAAAACTGTTTTTT
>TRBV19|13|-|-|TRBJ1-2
CASSMGGTRGYTF
TGTGCCAGTAGTATGGGAGGGACGCGTGGCTACACCTTC
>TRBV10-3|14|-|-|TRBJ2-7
CAISESLELYEQYF
TGTGCCATCAGTGAGTCGCTGGAGCTATACGAGCAGTACTTC
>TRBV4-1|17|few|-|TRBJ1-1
CASSQEYEYTGYTEAFF
TGCGCCAGCAGCCAAGAATACGAGTATACGGGGTACACTGAAGCTTTCTTT
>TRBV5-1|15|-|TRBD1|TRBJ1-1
CASSIPGGMNTEAFF
TGCGCCAGCAGCATCCCAGGGGGCATGAACACTGAAGCTTTCTTT